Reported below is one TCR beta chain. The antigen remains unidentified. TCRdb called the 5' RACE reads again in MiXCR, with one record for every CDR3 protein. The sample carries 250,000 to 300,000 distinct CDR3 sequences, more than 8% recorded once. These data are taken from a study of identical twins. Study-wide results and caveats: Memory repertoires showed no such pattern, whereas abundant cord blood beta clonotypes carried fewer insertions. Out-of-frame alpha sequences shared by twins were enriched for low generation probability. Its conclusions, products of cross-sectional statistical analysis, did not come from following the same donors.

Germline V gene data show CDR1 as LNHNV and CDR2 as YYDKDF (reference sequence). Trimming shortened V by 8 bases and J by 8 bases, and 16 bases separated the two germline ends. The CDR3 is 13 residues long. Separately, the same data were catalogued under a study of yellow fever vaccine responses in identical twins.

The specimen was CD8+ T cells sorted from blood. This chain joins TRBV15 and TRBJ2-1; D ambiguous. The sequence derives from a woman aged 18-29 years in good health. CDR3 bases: TGTGCCACCCAAGGTGACGGGTCCTATGAGCAGTTCTTC. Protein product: CATQGDGSYEQFF.